This T cell receptor (beta chain) originates from a study of CD8 T cells in ankylosing spondylitis. Study conclusions and caveats: Several highly homologous variants made up a TCR beta motif, and this motif appeared characteristic of ankylosing spondylitis blood. Significant enrichment of disease-linked clones was reportedly seen in matched ankylosing spondylitis synovial fluid. Disease-linked clones, CD8+, were relatively rare in peripheral blood. A subset of motif variants has previously been described in the synovial fluid and blood of reactive arthritis.

The CDR3 runs to 14 residues. The V and J ends lost 6 bases and 2 bases respectively, with 14 bases between them. Quantitative barcoded 5'-RACE was used to prepare TCR beta libraries. MiXCR, applied by TCRdb to the 5' RACE reads, yields one record per CDR3 protein. The sample records fewer than 500,000 distinct CDR3 sequences, roughly 27% being singletons. This clonotype was seen only a few times. What it binds is not known. Sequences were obtained from blood, either unsorted or a sorted T cell fraction (not recorded which). V gene TRBV12-3 or TRBV12-4 combines with J gene TRBJ2-7; D is unclear. The receptor was derived from a male donor with ankylosing spondylitis. CDR3 sequence (DNA): TGTGCCAGCAGCTCCTACAGTGCGGCCTACGAGCAGTACTTC. Its translation: CASSSYSAAYEQYF.